This entry features one T cell receptor (beta chain) sequence. Antigen specificity is unknown. Profiling relied on immunoSEQ multiplex PCR, and the TCRdb table lists in-frame clones only, not all of them. Among more than 95,000 clones, 91% were seen once, and the ten largest hold 35% to 50%. The data are from a study of T cell responses to AZD1222 COVID-19 vaccine. Whole-study findings and limits: The study reported that nearly half of spike-specific TCRs target unmutated variant regions. Spike was spanned by vaccine-associated CD4 TCRs, which were dominant at 160-218 and 743-854.

The CDR3 extends over 15 amino acids. V was cut by 2 bases and J by 3 bases, with 13 bases left in between. Germline V gives CDR1 SGDLS, CDR2 YYNGEE. This TCR was recovered from an adult in good health. The chain carries TRBV9 and TRBJ2-3; D is unclear. The sequencing used peripheral blood, collected on day 0 of AZD1222 vaccination. The CDR3 nucleotides are TGTGCCAGCAGCGTTGGAGCCTTGCCTACAGATACGCAGTATTTT. It specifies CASSVGALPTDTQYF.